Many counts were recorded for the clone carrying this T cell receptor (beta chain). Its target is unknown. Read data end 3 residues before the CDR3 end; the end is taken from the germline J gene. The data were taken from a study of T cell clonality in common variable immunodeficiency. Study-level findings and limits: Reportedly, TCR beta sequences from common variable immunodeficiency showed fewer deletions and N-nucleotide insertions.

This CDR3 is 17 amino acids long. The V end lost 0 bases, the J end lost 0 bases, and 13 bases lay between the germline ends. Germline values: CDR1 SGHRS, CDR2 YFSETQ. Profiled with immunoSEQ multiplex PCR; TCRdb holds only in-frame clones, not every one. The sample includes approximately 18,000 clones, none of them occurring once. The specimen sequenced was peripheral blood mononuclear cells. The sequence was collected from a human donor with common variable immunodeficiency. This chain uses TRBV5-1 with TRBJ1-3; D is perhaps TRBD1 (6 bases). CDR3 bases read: TGCGCCAGCAGCTTGGCCCGAACGGACAGCTCTGGAAACACC. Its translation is CASSLARTDSSGNT. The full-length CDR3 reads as CASSLARTDSSGNTIYF.